This paragraph reports one TCR beta chain. This specimen comes from a study of blood T cell repertoires in COVID-19. Study as a whole: Material from acute and convalescent COVID-19 was sourced from the United States, Italy and Spain.

This CDR3 spans 15 amino acids. Assay: immunoSEQ multiplex PCR; the TCRdb copy retains only in-frame clones and omits some. Here the sample spans 350,000 to 450,000 clones, roughly 89% being singletons. The sample was PBMCs or T cells enriched from blood (not recorded which). The sequence was collected from a woman younger than 45 who had recovered from COVID-19. V and J are TRBV21-1 and TRBJ2-2; the table's D call, TRBD2, was not checked against the DNA. TRBV21-1 constitutes a pseudogene. CDR3 coding DNA: TGTGCCAGCAGCAACGGGACTAGCCGGACCGGGGAGCTGTTTTTT. Translating it yields CASSNGTSRTGELFF.